This T cell receptor (beta chain) was identified in a study of cytomegalovirus exposure and HLA in healthy donors. A remark on this clone: Its antigen remains unknown.

Study-level points and caveats: There were some V segments, including TRBV6-2 and TRBV6-3, excluded as indistinguishable. Three CMV-associated chains proved CMV antigen-specific in vitro.

PCR was performed using 60 Vbeta and 13 Jbeta primers. TCRdb's table, derived via immunoSEQ multiplex PCR, lists solely in-frame clones and lacks some. This table holds 73,000 or so clones, about 80% found once. The CDR3 is made up of 14 amino acids. The germline gives CDR1 KGHSH, CDR2 LQKENI. V was clipped by 5 bases and J by 3 bases; unmatched bases: 5. The chain uses TRBV18 and TRBJ2-7; 9 positions agree with TRBD2. The sequenced sample consisted of PBMCs. This receptor was obtained from a man in his fifties or sixties in good health and CMV-seronegative. The CDR3 sequence is CASSSGLAIYEQYF. The CDR3 DNA reads as TGTGCCAGCTCATCGGGACTAGCCATCTACGAGCAGTACTTC.